These T cell receptor beta chains were read from a single sample in a study of blood T cell repertoires in COVID-19. This table comes from immunoSEQ multiplex PCR, and its TCRdb copy is limited to in-frame clones, with some not included. This sample yields about 120,000 clones, of which roughly nine tenths are seen a single time; more than 4% belongs to the top ten. The sequenced material came from peripheral blood. The source is a human donor in a cohort sampled during active COVID-19. CDR3s include the opening cysteine and the closing phenylalanine or tryptophan. A D gene is named only where the DNA matches it firmly. Clone size is not always given. Where it is, it says once, few, many or a class for expanded clones.

TRBD1,.,TRBV14,TRBJ2-7,CASSQSGTVGNEQYF,TGTGCCAGCAGCCAATCTGGGACAGTAGGCAACGAGCAGTACTTC
TRBD2,.,TRBV9,TRBJ2-7,CASSPGLAGSSYEQYF,TGTGCCAGCAGCCCGGGACTAGCGGGAAGCTCCTACGAGCAGTACTTC
TRBD1,.,TRBV10-2,TRBJ1-6,CASRDTQGRDSPLHF,TGCGCCAGCAGAGATACACAGGGGCGGGATTCACCCCTCCACTTT
.,.,TRBV5-1,TRBJ1-4,CASSAASGGGTLFF,TGCGCCAGCAGCGCCGCCTCGGGGGGGGGTACACTGTTTTTT
.,.,TRBV10-3,TRBJ2-5,CAISESFGRADETQYF,TGTGCCATCAGTGAGTCGTTTGGCAGGGCTGATGAGACCCAGTACTTC
.,few,TRBV5-8,TRBJ2-1,CASSPILSGLYNEQFF,TGTGCCAGCAGCCCCATTTTATCGGGACTCTACAATGAGCAGTTCTTC
TRBD1,.,TRBV5-6,TRBJ1-2,CASRYDGQGANGYTF,TGTGCCAGCAGATATGACGGACAGGGGGCAAATGGCTACACCTTC
TRBD2,.,TRBV7-6,TRBJ2-5,CASSLAARGGETQYF,TGTGCCAGCAGCCTCGCAGCGCGGGGGGGCGAGACCCAGTACTTC
TRBD2,.,TRBV30,TRBJ2-3,CAWNRLSGTTDTQYF,TGTGCCTGGAACCGCTTGAGCGGGACCACAGATACGCAGTATTTT
TRBD2,.,TRBV7-9,TRBJ2-2,CASSPEGLAGANTGELFF,TGTGCCAGCAGCCCGGAGGGACTAGCGGGAGCGAACACCGGGGAGCTGTTTTTT
TRBD1,.,TRBV2,TRBJ1-2,CASSTSGTVYGYTF,TGTGCCAGCAGCACCTCCGGGACAGTATATGGCTACACCTTC
.,.,TRBV28,TRBJ2-3,CASSFDRFTDTQYF,TGTGCCAGCAGTTTCGACAGATTCACAGATACGCAGTATTTT
.,.,TRBV21-1,TRBJ2-7,CASSTPGLAGPYEQYF,TGTGCCAGCAGCACCCCCGGACTAGCGGGGCCCTACGAGCAGTACTTC
.,.,TRBV6-5,TRBJ1-2,CASSSPTGGNYGYTF,TGTGCCAGCAGTTCCCCGACAGGTGGAAACTATGGCTACACCTTC
.,few,TRBV7-2,TRBJ1-2,CASSSPTKRGYTF,TGTGCCAGCAGCTCACCTACCAAGCGGGGCTACACCTTC
.,.,TRBV19,TRBJ1-1,CASRTGRGENTEAFF,TGTGCCAGTAGGACAGGTAGAGGGGAGAACACTGAAGCTTTCTTT
TRBD2,.,TRBV14,TRBJ2-7,CASRPSGGRSEQYF,TGTGCCAGCAGACCTAGCGGGGGGAGGTCTGAGCAGTACTTC
TRBD2,.,TRBV20-1,TRBJ2-5,CSASSGTSVPETQYF,TGCAGTGCTAGTTCCGGGACTAGCGTCCCAGAGACCCAGTACTTC
.,.,TRBV4-1,TRBJ2-7,CASSPGQGFSYEQYF,TGCGCCAGCAGCCCCGGTCAGGGGTTCTCCTACGAGCAGTACTTC
.,.,TRBV5-4,TRBJ2-2,CASSAGQTNTGELFF,TGTGCCAGCAGCGCGGGACAGACGAACACCGGGGAGCTGTTTTTT
TRBD2,.,TRBV27,TRBJ2-1,CASTRSVRLAGEDNEQFF,TGTGCCAGCACCCGGAGCGTGAGACTAGCGGGGGAGGACAATGAGCAGTTCTTC
TRBD1,.,TRBV3-1/TRBV3-2,TRBJ1-5,CASSQGRRDSLFDQPQHF,TGTGCCAGCAGCCAAGGGCGTAGGGACAGTTTATTCGATCAGCCCCAGCATTTT
TRBD1,.,TRBV7-9,TRBJ2-3,CASSPQGASTDTQYF,TGTGCCAGCAGCCCACAGGGGGCTAGCACAGATACGCAGTATTTT
.,.,TRBV6-6,TRBJ2-6,CASSYGTTGANVLTF,TGTGCCAGCAGTTACGGGACAACTGGGGCCAACGTCCTGACTTTC
TRBD1,.,TRBV6-5,TRBJ1-4,CASSWAGDRVLFF,TGTGCCAGCAGTTGGGCTGGGGACAGGGTGCTGTTTTTT
.,.,TRBV3-1/TRBV3-2,TRBJ2-3,CASSQDAGPYGTQYF,TGTGCCAGCAGCCAAGATGCGGGGCCCTATGGTACGCAGTATTTT
.,.,TRBV7-2,TRBJ2-1,CASSPRGPTGNEQFF,TGTGCCAGCAGCCCCCGCGGACCCACAGGGAATGAGCAGTTCTTC
.,few,TRBV7-9,TRBJ1-3,CASSLTQGNTIYF,TGTGCCAGCAGCCTTACACAGGGAAACACCATATATTTT
TRBD2,.,TRBV7-6,TRBJ2-3,CASSESGTSGRATDTQYF,TGTGCCAGCAGTGAGTCCGGGACTAGCGGGAGGGCCACAGATACGCAGTATTTT
TRBD2,.,TRBV19,TRBJ2-1,CASTQSSGGRQFF,TGTGCCAGTACCCAATCTAGCGGAGGACGGCAGTTCTTC
.,.,TRBV9,TRBJ2-5,CASSAGQGGETQYF,TGTGCCAGCAGCGCGGGCCAAGGCGGGGAGACCCAGTACTTC
TRBD1,.,TRBV7-9,TRBJ1-1,CASSRDRSPTEAFF,TGTGCCAGCAGCCGGGACAGGAGCCCCACTGAAGCTTTCTTT
TRBD1,.,TRBV5-4,TRBJ2-3,CASSLQGSTDTQYF,TGTGCCAGCAGCTTACAGGGGAGCACAGATACGCAGTATTTT
TRBD1,.,TRBV11-1,TRBJ1-1,CASSTPRDRGPGEAFF,TGTGCCAGCAGTACACCCCGGGACAGGGGGCCAGGTGAAGCTTTCTTT
.,few,TRBV11-2,TRBJ1-1,CASSSRQLSMNTEAFF,TGTGCCAGCAGCTCAAGACAGCTTTCCATGAACACTGAAGCTTTCTTT
TRBD2,.,TRBV13,TRBJ2-1,CASSLRDYNNEQFF,TGTGCCAGCAGCCTCCGGGACTACAACAATGAGCAGTTCTTC